These 30 T cell receptor beta chains were all obtained from the same sample, sequenced in a study of low-dose radiotherapy and immunotherapy resistance in tumors. TRAV- and TRBV-specific primers primed first-strand cDNA, covering alpha and beta chains. The authors ran about 21 PCR cycles to amplify TCRs with a constant-region primer and V-primer adapter. From the reads, TCRdb called clonotypes with MiXCR, one entry per CDR3 protein. The table lists 75,000 to 95,000 distinct CDR3 sequences, roughly 19% of them singletons. Documented time point: after trial treatment. Treatment: LDRT plus nivolumab, ipilimumab, low-dose cyclophosphamide and aspirin (RACIN trial). Sequences were derived from PBMCs, sampled after low-dose radiotherapy plus immunotherapy. The receptors originated from a female donor with ovarian cancer.

Concerning this clonotype: A far larger clone lies a single base away; this is likely a read error. The chain couples TRBV5-3 to TRBJ2-2; TRBD2 matches 11 bases. TRBV5-3 is assigned to the ORF class and has an uncertain function. This CDR3 spans 14 amino acids. The chain's CDR3 is CASSSRLAGGELFF. CDR3 DNA: TGTGCCAGCAGCTCGAGACTAGCGGGAGGGGAGCTGTTTTTT.

A remark on this clonotype: An end of the junction does not agree with germline; a read error may underlie this. The CDR3 loop is CASSTQGVTQDQGTQYF. CDR3 coding DNA: TGTGCCAGCAGTACACAGGGGGTGACGCAGGACCAAGGGACCCAGTACTTC. The J gene is TRBJ2-5, the V gene TRBV28; 8 bases agree with TRBD1. Germline CDR1 and CDR2: MDHEN and SYDVKM. The CDR3 runs to 17 residues.

This clonotype was recorded only once. This likely reflects a read error, since a far larger clone is one base away. The chain has TRBV5-1 and TRBJ2-7; TRBD2 matches 10 bases. V was clipped by 5 bases and J by 7 bases; unmatched bases: 15. The CDR3 sequence is 16 residues long. CDR1 is SGHRS, CDR2 YFSETQ, per germline. The CDR3 region is CASRGGAAGGYNEQYF. In nucleotides, the CDR3 is TGCGCCAGCAGAGGAGGAGCAGCGGGAGGGTACAATGAGCAGTACTTC.

This clonotype appeared many times. J is TRBJ1-1 and V is TRBV19, with TRBD1 as a possible D gene (6 bases). In germline, CDR1 is LNHDA, CDR2 SQIVND (reference sequence). The CDR3 length is 14 residues. V was clipped by 6 bases and J by 4 bases, with 15 bases between them. The DNA of the CDR3 is TGTGCCAGTAGAATACAGGGTGGCGGCACTGAAGCTTTCTTT. Encoded protein: CASRIQGGGTEAFF.

This clonotype came up many times. This chain uses TRBV20-1 with TRBJ2-1, with 7 bases matching TRBD2. The V and J ends lost 3 bases and 6 bases, in that order; junction bases with no gene match: 11. CDR3 length: 15 residues. CDR1 DFQATT and CDR2 SNEGSKA come from the germline V gene (reference sequence). The CDR3: CSARERGRIGNEQFF. CDR3 DNA sequence: TGCAGTGCTAGGGAGCGGGGACGTATCGGCAATGAGCAGTTCTTC.

This clonotype occurred many times. V gene TRBV14 combines with J gene TRBJ2-5; tentatively, D is TRBD2 (5 bases). Germline V gene sequence: CDR1 SGHDN, CDR2 FVKESK. The CDR3 runs to 14 residues. V dropped 0 bases and J dropped 4 bases, with 9 bases sitting between them. The CDR3 sequence: CASSQELRGETQYF. The CDR3 DNA sequence: TGTGCCAGCAGCCAAGAGCTACGGGGAGAGACCCAGTACTTC.

This clonotype was seen many times. The chain has TRBV5-1 and TRBJ2-3; perhaps TRBD2 as D (5 bases). Germline V gives CDR1 SGHRS, CDR2 YFSETQ. This CDR3 is built from 16 residues. The V end lost 4 bases, the J end lost 1 base, and 16 bases lay between the germline ends. The CDR3 DNA sequence: TGCGCCAGCAGCCTTGCAACTAGGGTCGGCACAGATACGCAGTATTTT. Residues: CASSLATRVGTDTQYF.

This clonotype was detected ten times or more. The V gene is TRBV28, the J gene TRBJ1-2, with 8 bases lining up with TRBD1. The CDR3 consists of 13 residues. The J segment lost 8 bases and the V segment lost 8 bases, leaving 10 bases of the junction unmatched. Germline CDR1 MDHEN, CDR2 SYDVKM. The CDR3 nucleotides read TGTGCCAGCGGGACTGACAGGGGATACGGCTACACCTTC. Translation gives CASGTDRGYGYTF.

The V and J genes are TRBV5-6 and TRBJ2-5; D could derive from TRBD1 or TRBD2 (6 bases each). The germline V gene encodes CDR1 SGHDT and CDR2 YYEEEE. V lost 1 base to trimming and J lost 5 bases, with 9 bases between them. CDR3 length: 13 residues. CDR3 DNA: TGTGCCAGCAGCTTGTTAGGGGGGGAGACCCAGTACTTC. It is translated as CASSLLGGETQYF. The variable domain in full, completed from reference TRBV5-6 and TRBJ2-5, reads DAGVTQSPTHLIKTRGQQVTLRCSPKSGHDTVSWYQQALGQGPQFIFQYYEEEERQRGNFPDRFSGHQFPNYSSELNVNALLLGDSALYLCASSLLGGETQYFGPGTRLLVL.

As regards this clonotype: The CDR3 ends on some other residue instead of the conserved phenylalanine or tryptophan, so this is likely a read error. V is TRBV6-1 and J is TRBJ2-7; D gene unclear. CDR1 and CDR2 (germline): MNHNS, SASEGT. Trimming pared 10 bases from V and 7 bases from J, leaving 11 bases between. The CDR3 sequence is 10 residues long. In nucleotides, the CDR3 is TGTGCCATCGGCCAAGTAGAGCAGTACTGC. Its translation is CAIGQVEQYC.

Comments on this clonotype: Only one base separates this from a far larger clonotype, so it likely reflects a read error. CDR3 sequence (DNA): TGTGCCAGCAGACTATGGGGCGGCATGAACACTGAAGCTTTCTTT. Amino acids: CASRLWGGMNTEAFF. The chain employs TRBV7-6 and TRBJ1-1; possible D gene TRBD1, 5 bases. CDR1 and CDR2 (germline): SGHVS, FNYEAQ. The V gene lost 6 bases and the J gene lost 0 bases, with 14 bases spanning the gap. The CDR3 contains 15 residues.

This clonotype was counted many times. This chain connects TRBV7-2 to TRBJ2-7, with 10 bases lining up with TRBD1. This CDR3 region has 16 residues. In germline, CDR1 is SGHTA, CDR2 FQGNSA. The junction had 10 bases not matched to a gene; V was cut back by 5 bases and J by 3 bases. The CDR3 is CASSQSWDRGIYEQYF. As DNA, the CDR3 is TGTGCCAGCAGCCAAAGCTGGGACAGGGGAATCTACGAGCAGTACTTC.

This clonotype has a count of ten or more. The V call is TRBV6-2 or TRBV6-3, the J call TRBJ2-3; D not certain. V was cut by 7 bases and J by 1 base, with 12 bases left in between. Germline assignment: CDR1 MNHEY and CDR2 SVGEGT. CDR3 length: 14 residues. The CDR3 sequence: CASKVAGGTDTQYF. The CDR3 bases are TGTGCCAGCAAAGTCGCTGGGGGCACAGATACGCAGTATTTT.

This clonotype was seen a handful of times. Because the CDR3's place on the DNA is in doubt, the DNA is left out and the CDR3 is given as listed by TCRdb. V is TRBV28 and J is TRBJ2-2; the table calls TRBD1, which could not be checked here. In germline, CDR1 is MDHEN, CDR2 SYDVKM. The CDR3 comprises 15 residues, both ends counted. CDR3 sequence: CGTKPGEDTGELFFF.

The sample holds many counts of this clonotype. The CDR3 DNA is TGCGCCAGCAGCCAAGAGGGCGGACCCACTACCGGGGAGCTGTTTTTT. Protein: CASSQEGGPTTGELFF. The chain couples TRBV4-1 to TRBJ2-2, with D uncertain. The CDR3 length is 16 residues. V was shortened by 0 bases and J by 5 bases, with 13 bases between the two germline ends. Germline V gene lookup returns CDR1 MGHRA and CDR2 YSYEKL.

The table lists this clonotype with many counts. The chain links TRBV20-1 to TRBJ2-5; TRBD2 is a possible D gene (7 bases). CDR1 and CDR2 from the germline V gene are DFQATT and SNEGSKA (reference sequence). With 3 bases removed from V and 5 bases from J, the gap between germline ends came to 16 bases. This CDR3 is built from 14 residues. CDR3 sequence: CSASSLGGPETQYF. CDR3 DNA sequence: TGCAGTGCTAGTTCCTTGGGGGGGCCGGAGACCCAGTACTTC.

Of note for this clonotype: This likely stems from a read error, as it lies one base from a far larger clone. The rearrangement uses TRBV10-2 and TRBJ2-5; TRBD2 agrees at 9 bases. J gave up 11 bases and V 2 bases, and 9 bases lay outside the gene matches. From germline, CDR1 is WSHSY and CDR2 SAAADI. The CDR3 consists of 14 residues. In nucleotides, the CDR3 is TGCGCCAGCAGTGAGCCCGGGACTAGCAATGAGCAGTACTTC. Its translation is CASSEPGTSNEQYF.

In this sample, this clonotype turned up many times. The chain couples TRBV4-3 to TRBJ2-7, with TRBD2 matching over 8 bases. The CDR3 sequence is 13 residues long. V was pared by 1 base and J by 11 bases, with 7 bases of the junction left unmatched. Looked up from germline, CDR1 is LGHNA and CDR2 is YSLEER. DNA of the CDR3: TGCGCCAGCAGCCAAGCCCGTGGCGGGAGGAAGTACTTC. This gives the protein CASSQARGGRKYF.

As to this clonotype: A far larger clone is a single base away, which makes a read error likely. This chain connects TRBV10-3 to TRBJ2-4, with D possibly being TRBD2 (6 bases). Germline V gives CDR1 ENHRY, CDR2 SYGVKD. The ends were cut back, 2 bases at V and 13 bases at J, with 21 bases in the middle. This CDR3 region has 15 residues. The CDR3 nucleotides read TGTGCCATCAGTGAGCGGGAGTTTATAGACAATGAGCAGTACTTC. Translating gives CAISEREFIDNEQYF.

This clonotype was counted at least ten times. V is TRBV19 and J is TRBJ2-2; 9 nucleotides agree with TRBD1. V trimming: 6 bases; J trimming: 4 bases; junction bases outside the gene matches: 6. Germline CDR1 and CDR2: LNHDA and SQIVND (reference sequence). There are 15 residues in the CDR3. The CDR3, as DNA: TGTGCCAGTAGCCAAAAGACAGGGGGCACCGGGGAGCTGTTTTTT. The encoded protein is CASSQKTGGTGELFF.

This clonotype occurred a few times. The chain has TRBV11-2 and TRBJ2-7; 10 nucleotides agree with TRBD1. This CDR3 comprises 14 residues. The germline V gene encodes CDR1 SGHAT and CDR2 FQNNGV. Losses at the gene ends were 6 bases for V and 7 bases for J; bases not matched to a gene: 9. CDR3 loop: CASRGRDRGLEQYF. DNA for the CDR3: TGTGCCAGCAGAGGTCGGGACAGGGGTCTGGAGCAGTACTTC.

This clonotype was detected many times. The genes are TRBV7-3 and TRBJ2-7; TRBD2 aligns across 12 bases. The CDR3 runs 18 residues. Germline loops: CDR1 SGHTA, CDR2 FQGTGA. J gave up 3 bases and V 2 bases, and 11 bases lay outside the gene matches. CDR3 DNA sequence: TGTGCCAGCAGCTTACAACCCTCGACTAGCGGGGGCTACTACGAGCAGTACTTC. This gives the protein CASSLQPSTSGGYYEQYF.

V usage is TRBV27 and J usage is TRBJ1-1, with 12 bases matching TRBD1. Germline CDR1 reads MNHEY; CDR2 reads SMNVEV (reference sequence). The CDR3 is 18 residues long. J was trimmed by 1 base and V by 1 base; bases with no gene match: 7. As DNA, the CDR3 is TGTGCCAGCAGTTTATATGCCTCGGGACAGGGGGCGAACACTGAAGCTTTCTTT. Translated, it gives CASSLYASGQGANTEAFF.

V usage is TRBV5-3 and J usage is TRBJ2-3; the D gene is possibly TRBD1 (5 bases). TRBV5-3 is an ORF, and what it does is uncertain. The CDR3 covers 14 residues. V was trimmed by 8 bases and J by 2 bases, leaving 15 bases between them. The CDR3 DNA follows: TGTGCCAGCAGCCCAGAGACAGTCACAGATACGCAGTATTTT. Translating it yields CASSPETVTDTQYF.

To note about this clonotype: A single base is all that separates this from a far larger clone, so a read error is likely. V usage is TRBV12-3 or TRBV12-4 and J usage is TRBJ2-1; D unclear. CDR3 size: 13 residues. Trimming shortened V by 5 bases and J by 10 bases, and 15 bases separated the two germline ends. The CDR3 protein is CASSLQLSYEQFF. CDR3 sequence (DNA): TGTGCCAGCAGTCTGCAGCTCTCCTACGAGCAGTTCTTC.

This clonotype was recorded many times. The rearrangement joins TRBV11-2 to TRBJ1-6; D not certain. CDR1 SGHAT and CDR2 FQNNGV come from the germline V gene. The CDR3 loop spans 15 amino acids. The V end lost 1 base, the J end lost 3 bases, and 7 bases lay between the germline ends. The CDR3 reads CASSLGAVYNSPLHF. Here the CDR3 DNA reads TGTGCCAGCAGCTTAGGGGCAGTCTATAATTCACCCCTCCACTTT.

To note about this clonotype: A read error may explain this, as a much larger clone is one base away. The chain has TRBV4-1 and TRBJ2-1; D assignment may be TRBD1 or TRBD2 (5 bases each). Germline CDR1 reads MGHRA; CDR2 reads YSYEKL. V gave up 3 bases and J gave up 10 bases, with 19 bases separating them. The CDR3 covers 15 residues. CDR3 residues: CASSHSADLSGEQFF. In nucleotides, the CDR3 is TGCGCCAGCAGCCACAGCGCGGACTTATCAGGGGAGCAGTTCTTC.

This clonotype was detected only a few times. The chain links TRBV7-9 to TRBJ2-7; either TRBD1 or TRBD2 may fit D (5 bases each). Germline V lookup: CDR1 SEHNR, CDR2 FQNEAQ (reference sequence). The V and J ends lost 5 bases and 1 base respectively, with 18 bases between them. The length of the CDR3 is 16 residues. The CDR3 reads CASSPHNLGESYEQYF. In DNA form, the CDR3 reads TGTGCCAGCAGCCCGCATAATCTGGGGGAGTCCTACGAGCAGTACTTC.

This clonotype was counted ten times or more. The J gene is TRBJ2-7, the V gene TRBV4-1; 11 bases map to TRBD1. Germline CDR1 MGHRA, CDR2 YSYEKL. The CDR3 contains 16 residues. Unmatched junction bases numbered 5, after V lost 2 bases and J lost 2 bases. DNA of the CDR3: TGCGCCAGCAGCCAATTTCCGGGACAGGGGGCCTACGAGCAGTACTTC. It encodes CASSQFPGQGAYEQYF.

This chain connects TRBV2 to TRBJ2-1; D is unclear. V was cut by 4 bases and J by 8 bases, with 18 bases left in between. The CDR3 consists of 15 residues. Germline CDR1 and CDR2: SNHLY and FYNNEI. The CDR3 is CASSGRSATTHEQFF. Written as DNA, the CDR3 is TGTGCCAGCAGTGGTAGGTCAGCTACAACGCATGAGCAGTTCTTC.